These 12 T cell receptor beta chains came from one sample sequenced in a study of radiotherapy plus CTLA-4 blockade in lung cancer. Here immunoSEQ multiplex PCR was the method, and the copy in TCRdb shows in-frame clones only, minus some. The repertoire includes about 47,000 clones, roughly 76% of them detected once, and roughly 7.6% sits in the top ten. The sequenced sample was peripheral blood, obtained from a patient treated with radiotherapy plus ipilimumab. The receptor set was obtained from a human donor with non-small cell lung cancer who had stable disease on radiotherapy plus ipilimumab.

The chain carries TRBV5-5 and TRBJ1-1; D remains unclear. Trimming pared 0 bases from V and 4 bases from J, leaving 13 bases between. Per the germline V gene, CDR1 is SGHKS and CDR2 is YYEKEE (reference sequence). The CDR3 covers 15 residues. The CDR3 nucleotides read TGTGCCAGCAGCTTGGCAGGAGTTAGGACCACTGAAGCTTTCTTT. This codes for CASSLAGVRTTEAFF.

Written as DNA, the CDR3 is TGTGCCAGCTCACCATTGAGCCAGGGCCCAAATCAGCCCCAGCATTTT. Translated: CASSPLSQGPNQPQHF. The chain joins TRBV18 to TRBJ1-5; maybe TRBD1 (5 bases). CDR1 and CDR2 from the germline V gene are KGHSH and LQKENI. The CDR3 consists of 16 residues. V shed 2 bases and J shed 4 bases, with 15 bases lying between them.

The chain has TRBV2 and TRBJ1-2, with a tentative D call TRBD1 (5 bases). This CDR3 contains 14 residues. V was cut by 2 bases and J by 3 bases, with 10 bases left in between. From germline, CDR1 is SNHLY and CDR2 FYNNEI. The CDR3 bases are TGTGCCAGCAGTGAAAGGGGTGGCGACTATGGCTACACCTTC. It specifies CASSERGGDYGYTF.

The CDR3 sequence is CASSKRGRLRARETEAFF. The CDR3 DNA is TGTGCCAGCAGCAAGAGAGGAAGACTTCGGGCGAGGGAAACTGAAGCTTTCTTT. V and J are TRBV21-1 and TRBJ1-1. TRBV21-1 is marked as a pseudogene. The CDR3 covers 18 residues.

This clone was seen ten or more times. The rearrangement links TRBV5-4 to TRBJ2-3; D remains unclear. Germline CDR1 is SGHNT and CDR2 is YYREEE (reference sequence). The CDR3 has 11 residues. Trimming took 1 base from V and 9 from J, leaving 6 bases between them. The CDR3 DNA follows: TGTGCCAGCAGCTTGCTCCAGACGCAGTATTTT. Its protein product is CASSLLQTQYF.

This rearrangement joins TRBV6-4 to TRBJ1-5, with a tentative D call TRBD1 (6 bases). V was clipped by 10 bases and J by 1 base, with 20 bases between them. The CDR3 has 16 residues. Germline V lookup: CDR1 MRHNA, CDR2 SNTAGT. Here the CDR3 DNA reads TGTGCCACCCCGAAGGGGGAGCAGGGAAGCAATCAGCCCCAGCATTTT. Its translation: CATPKGEQGSNQPQHF.

CDR3 sequence reads: CASSLDGGGAYNEQFF. The DNA of the CDR3 is TGCGCCAGCAGCTTGGATGGCGGGGGGGCCTACAATGAGCAGTTCTTC. This chain links TRBV5-1 with TRBJ2-1, with 9 nucleotides matching TRBD2. Germline CDR1 and CDR2: SGHRS and YFSETQ. The V and J ends lost 0 bases and 2 bases, in that order; junction bases with no gene match: 3. The CDR3 length is 16 residues.

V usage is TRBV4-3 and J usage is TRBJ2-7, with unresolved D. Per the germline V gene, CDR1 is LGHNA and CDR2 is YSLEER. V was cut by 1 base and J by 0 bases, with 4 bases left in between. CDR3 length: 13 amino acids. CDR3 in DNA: TGCGCCAGCAGCCAAGGCACCTCCTACGAGCAGTACTTC. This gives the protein CASSQGTSYEQYF.

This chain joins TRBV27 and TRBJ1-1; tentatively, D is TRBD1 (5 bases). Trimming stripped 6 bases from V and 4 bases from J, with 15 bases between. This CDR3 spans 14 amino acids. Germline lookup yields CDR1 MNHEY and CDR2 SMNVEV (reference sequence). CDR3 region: CASSPVRAFTEAFF. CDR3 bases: TGTGCCAGCAGCCCGGTCAGGGCTTTCACTGAAGCTTTCTTT.

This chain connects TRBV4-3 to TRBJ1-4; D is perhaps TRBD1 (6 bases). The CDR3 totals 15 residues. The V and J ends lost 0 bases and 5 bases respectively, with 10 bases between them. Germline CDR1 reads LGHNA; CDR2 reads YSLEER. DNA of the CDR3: TGCGCCAGCAGCCAAGACTGGACAGAGAATGAAAAACTGTTTTTT. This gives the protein CASSQDWTENEKLFF.

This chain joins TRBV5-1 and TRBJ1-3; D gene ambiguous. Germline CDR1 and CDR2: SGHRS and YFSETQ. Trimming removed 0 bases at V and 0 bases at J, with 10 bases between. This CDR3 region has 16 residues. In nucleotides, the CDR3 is TGCGCCAGCAGCTTGGCCGCTGGGCCCTCTGGAAACACCATATATTTT. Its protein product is CASSLAAGPSGNTIYF. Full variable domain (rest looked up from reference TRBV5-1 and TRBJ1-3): KAGVTQTPRYLIKTRGQQVTLSCSPISGHRSVSWYQQTPGQGLQFLFEYFSETQRNKGNFPGRFSGRQFSNSRSEMNVSTLELGDSALYLCASSLAAGPSGNTIYFGEGSWLTVV.

This CDR3 is CASSEGFSTDTQYF. The CDR3 nucleotides read TGTGCCAGCAGTGAAGGATTTAGCACAGATACGCAGTATTTT. The chain couples TRBV2 to TRBJ2-3; D is ambiguous. CDR1 and CDR2 (germline): SNHLY, FYNNEI. The length of the CDR3 is 14 residues. V was clipped by 1 base and J by 0 bases, with 5 bases between them. The whole variable domain, remainder taken from reference TRBV2 and TRBJ2-3, is EPEVTQTPSHQVTQMGQEVILRCVPISNHLYFYWYRQILGQKVEFLVSFYNNEISEKSEIFDDQFSVERPDGSNFTLKIRSTKLEDSAMYFCASSEGFSTDTQYFGPGTRLTVL.